The T cell receptor (beta chain) under discussion was sequenced for a study of technical replicates of blood from several donors. The repertoire was sequenced with immunoSEQ multiplex PCR; TCRdb's copy has only in-frame clones and lacks some. The data hold tens of thousands of clones, with roughly 90% observed a single time. With 4 bases removed from V and 7 bases from J, the gap between germline ends came to 19 bases. The CDR3 has 15 amino acids. Germline lookup yields CDR1 SGHTA and CDR2 FQGTGA. Sequencing input: PBMCs. J is TRBJ2-5 and V is TRBV7-3; possibly TRBD1 for D (7 bases). This receptor was taken from a human donor in good health. Some clones in this sample may be carry-over from other donors' samples. Written as DNA, the CDR3 is TGTGCCAGCAGCTCAACAGGAGGGGGCGGTGGGACCCAGTACTTC. Translating it yields CASSSTGGGGGTQYF.